Shown below are 17 T cell receptor beta chains from a single sample sequenced in a study of shared clonotypes between healthy human individuals. Clones were read by immunoSEQ multiplex PCR, and TCRdb kept only the in-frame ones, dropping some. The sample yields about 1.5 million clones, 95% to 99% seen once. Input material: naive CD4+ T cells sorted from blood. Subset here: CD45RA+ positively selected. Receptors were obtained from a man in his thirties or forties in good health.

The table lists this clone with a few counts. Other DNA sequences from this sample encode an identical CDR3 as well. The V call is TRBV15, the J call TRBJ1-5; D ambiguous. The CDR3 is 13 amino acids. With 0 bases removed from V and 4 bases from J, the gap between germline ends came to 4 bases. Germline CDR1 LNHNV, CDR2 YYDKDF (reference sequence). CDR3 sequence: CATSRDGNQPQHF. CDR3 DNA: TGTGCCACCAGCAGAGACGGAAATCAGCCCCAGCATTTT.

The CDR3 coding sequence is TGTGCCTGGAGTGTACAAAGCACCGGAACGCAGTATTTT. It encodes CAWSVQSTGTQYF. The chain combines TRBV30 with TRBJ2-3, with D unclear. Germline CDR1 and CDR2: GTSNPN and SVGIG (reference sequence). The germline V and J ends were trimmed by 0 bases and 9 bases, with 13 bases remaining between them. This CDR3 is built from 13 residues.

The rearrangement links TRBV28 to TRBJ2-1; D might be TRBD2 (6 bases). CDR1 and CDR2 (germline): MDHEN, SYDVKM. There are 15 residues in the CDR3. V dropped 6 bases and J dropped 7 bases, with 19 bases sitting between them. In DNA, the CDR3 is TGTGCCAGCAGCCCCCGGGGGTTTGGGCTAAATGAGCAGTTCTTC. This sequence encodes CASSPRGFGLNEQFF.

The V gene is TRBV28, the J gene TRBJ1-5; TRBD1 agrees at 7 bases. V lost 7 bases, J lost 0 bases, and 9 bases stayed unmatched. Germline CDR1 is MDHEN and CDR2 is SYDVKM. This CDR3 is 16 amino acids long. This CDR3 is CASTDRAIGSNQPQHF. The DNA of the CDR3 is TGTGCCAGCACCGACAGGGCGATAGGTAGCAATCAGCCCCAGCATTTT.

The genes are TRBV19 and TRBJ1-2; weak D call: TRBD1 (5 bases). The V end lost 5 bases, the J end lost 5 bases, and 18 bases lay between the germline ends. This CDR3 is 15 amino acids long. Germline V CDR1 and CDR2: LNHDA, SQIVND (reference sequence). The DNA for the CDR3 is TGTGCCAGTAGTGTCATGACCGGGACGGTTTATGGCTACACCTTC. It specifies CASSVMTGTVYGYTF.

The rearrangement uses TRBV29-1 and TRBJ1-1; D gene unclear. Germline V gene lookup returns CDR1 SQVTM and CDR2 ANQGSEA. V was trimmed by 6 bases and J by 3 bases, leaving 20 bases between them. The CDR3 is 15 amino acids. The CDR3 loop reads CSVSLRIRGDTEAFF. The CDR3 bases are TGCAGCGTATCGCTCAGGATCCGTGGGGACACTGAAGCTTTCTTT.

The rearrangement joins TRBV5-1 to TRBJ2-5; 9 bases agree with TRBD2. The germline V gene encodes CDR1 SGHRS and CDR2 YFSETQ. This CDR3 spans 15 amino acids. With 4 bases clipped from V and 2 bases from J, the junction kept 6 bases outside the gene matches. This chain's CDR3 is CASSVFSGGQETQYF. The DNA for the CDR3 is TGCGCCAGCAGCGTTTTTAGCGGGGGACAAGAGACCCAGTACTTC.

This sequence joins TRBV27 and TRBJ1-4, with D perhaps TRBD1 (5 bases). The CDR3 has 18 amino acids. CDR1 and CDR2 from the germline V gene are MNHEY and SMNVEV (reference sequence). The germline V and J ends were trimmed by 3 bases and 5 bases, with 22 bases remaining between them. The CDR3, as DNA: TGTGCCAGCAGTTTTTCCCCTGGGGAGGGGAACCCGAATGAAAAACTGTTTTTT. The encoded protein is CASSFSPGEGNPNEKLFF.

J is TRBJ2-1 and V is TRBV9; 8 nucleotides line up with TRBD2. The length of the CDR3 is 15 residues. From germline, CDR1 is SGDLS and CDR2 YYNGEE. With 0 bases clipped from V and 6 bases from J, the junction kept 5 bases outside the gene matches. CDR3 nucleotide sequence: TGTGCCAGCAGCGTAGGTTCGGGAGGGCCCAATGAGCAGTTCTTC. This translates into CASSVGSGGPNEQFF.

The chain combines TRBV11-3 with TRBJ2-4; D might be TRBD2 (6 bases). The CDR3 runs 17 residues. Germline V CDR1 and CDR2: SGHNT, YENEEA. The V end lost 6 bases, the J end lost 3 bases, and 21 bases lay between the germline ends. This CDR3 is CASRKRGERDHKNIQYF. The CDR3 nucleotides read TGTGCCAGCAGGAAACGCGGGGAGCGAGATCACAAAAACATTCAGTACTTC.

The chain couples TRBV27 to TRBJ2-5; 8 bases agree with TRBD1. Trimming took 2 bases from V and 7 from J; bases not matched to a gene: 12. This CDR3 has 16 amino acids. Germline-derived CDR1 and CDR2 are MNHEY and SMNVEV (reference sequence). CDR3 nucleotides: TGTGCCAGCAGTTTACTTGTAGGACAGGGTACGGGGACCCAGTACTTC. Translating it yields CASSLLVGQGTGTQYF.

This chain links TRBV11-2 with TRBJ2-7; the D gene is possibly TRBD1 (8 bases). V dropped 5 bases and J dropped 4 bases, with 21 bases sitting between them. This CDR3 has 16 residues. The germline gives CDR1 SGHAT, CDR2 FQNNGV. CDR3 coding DNA: TGTGCCAGCAGCCTTACAGGGGGGGTATTTGTATACGAGCAGTACTTC. It translates to CASSLTGGVFVYEQYF.

The V and J genes are TRBV5-1 and TRBJ2-2; D is possibly TRBD2 (5 bases). With 7 bases removed from V and 3 bases from J, the gap between germline ends came to 10 bases. The CDR3 runs to 13 residues. Germline values: CDR1 SGHRS, CDR2 YFSETQ. This CDR3 is CASWETHTGELFF. CDR3 in DNA: TGCGCCAGCTGGGAGACGCACACCGGGGAGCTGTTTTTT. Drawing the rest from reference TRBV5-1 and TRBJ2-2, the complete variable domain is KAGVTQTPRYLIKTRGQQVTLSCSPISGHRSVSWYQQTPGQGLQFLFEYFSETQRNKGNFPGRFSGRQFSNSRSEMNVSTLELGDSALYLCASWETHTGELFFGEGSRLTVL.

The CDR3 loop is CATLRERDSYEQYF. CDR3 nucleotides: TGTGCCACCTTGAGGGAGCGGGACTCCTACGAGCAGTACTTC. The genes are TRBV10-3 and TRBJ2-7; 7 nucleotides match TRBD2. Losses at the gene ends were 10 bases for V and 0 bases for J; bases not matched to a gene: 9. This CDR3 comprises 14 residues. Germline CDR1 and CDR2: ENHRY and SYGVKD.

The chain recombines TRBV6-5 with TRBJ1-1, with a weak D call TRBD1 (5 bases). V gave up 5 bases and J gave up 4 bases, with 11 bases separating them. Germline assignment: CDR1 MNHEY and CDR2 SVGAGI. The CDR3 has 13 residues. CDR3 nucleotides: TGTGCCAGCAGTCTAAGGACATCCACTGAAGCTTTCTTT. Amino acid sequence: CASSLRTSTEAFF.

This chain uses TRBV9 with TRBJ2-2, with D possibly being TRBD2 (7 bases). V dropped 0 bases and J dropped 3 bases, with 9 bases sitting between them. The CDR3 contains 15 residues. Germline lookup yields CDR1 SGDLS and CDR2 YYNGEE. The CDR3 loop reads CASSVEGGHTGELFF. DNA of the CDR3: TGTGCCAGCAGCGTAGAGGGGGGGCACACCGGGGAGCTGTTTTTT.

The V gene is TRBV4-3, the J gene TRBJ2-7; D is unresolved. This CDR3 has 14 amino acids. V gave up 4 bases and J gave up 3 bases, with 13 bases separating them. Germline V gives CDR1 LGHNA, CDR2 YSLEER. The chain's CDR3 is CASSRVRTGYEQYF. In DNA, the CDR3 is TGCGCCAGCAGCCGGGTACGGACGGGCTACGAGCAGTACTTC.